This T cell receptor beta chain was documented in a study of blood T cell repertoires in COVID-19. Assay: immunoSEQ multiplex PCR; the TCRdb copy retains only in-frame clones and omits some. The table includes roughly 240,000 clones, 85% detected once. This TCR came from a middle-aged man with COVID-19, enrolled during active disease. Sequences were obtained from peripheral blood.

CDR3 protein: CASSAGGFTEAFF. CDR3 in DNA: TGCGCCAGCAGTGCAGGGGGCTTCACTGAAGCTTTCTTT. The chain combines TRBV10-2 with TRBJ1-1; 8 bases line up with TRBD1. Germline V lookup: CDR1 WSHSY, CDR2 SAAADI. The V gene end was trimmed by 4 bases and the J gene end by 4 bases; junction bases not matched to a gene: 2. The CDR3 length is 13 residues.